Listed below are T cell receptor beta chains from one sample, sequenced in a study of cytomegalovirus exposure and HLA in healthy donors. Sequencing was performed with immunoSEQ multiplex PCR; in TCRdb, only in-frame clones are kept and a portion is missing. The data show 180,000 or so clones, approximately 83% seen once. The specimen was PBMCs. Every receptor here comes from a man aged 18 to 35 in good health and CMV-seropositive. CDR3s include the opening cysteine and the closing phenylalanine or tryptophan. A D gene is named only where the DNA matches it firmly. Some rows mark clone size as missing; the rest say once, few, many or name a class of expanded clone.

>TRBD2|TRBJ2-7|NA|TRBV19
CASGLAGSSYEQYF
TGTGCCAGTGGCTTAGCGGGGAGCTCCTACGAGCAGTACTTC
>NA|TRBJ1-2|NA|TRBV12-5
CASGLVAGGTYGYTF
TGTGCTAGTGGTTTGGTCGCCGGGGGGACATATGGCTACACCTTC
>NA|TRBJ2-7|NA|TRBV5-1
CASSLSGGTRYEQYF
TGCGCCAGCAGCTTGAGCGGCGGAACCCGCTACGAGCAGTACTTC
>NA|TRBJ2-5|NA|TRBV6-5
CATVGPGLAQYF
NA
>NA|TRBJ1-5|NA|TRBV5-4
CASSHDPGNQPQHF
TGTGCCAGCAGCCACGATCCGGGCAATCAGCCCCAGCATTTT
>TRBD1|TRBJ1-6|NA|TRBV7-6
CASSLVGQGENNSPLHF
TGTGCCAGCAGCTTAGTAGGGCAGGGGGAGAATAATTCACCCCTCCACTTT
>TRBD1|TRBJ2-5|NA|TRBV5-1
CASSLITTGATQETQYF
TGCGCCAGCAGCTTGATAACGACAGGGGCGACTCAAGAGACCCAGTACTTC
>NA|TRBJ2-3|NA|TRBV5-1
CASSLSPGGVTDTQYF
TGCGCCAGCAGCTTGTCACCGGGGGGCGTGACAGATACGCAGTATTTT
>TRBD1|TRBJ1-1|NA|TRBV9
CASTRTGSNTEAFF
TGTGCCAGCACTAGGACAGGTTCGAACACTGAAGCTTTCTTT
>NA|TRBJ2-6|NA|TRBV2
CASARSGNHYSGANVLTF
TGTGCCAGCGCCCGGTCAGGGAATCATTACTCTGGGGCCAACGTCCTGACTTTC
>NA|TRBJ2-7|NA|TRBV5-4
CASSLVSSGEQYF
TGTGCCAGCAGCTTGGTGTCGTCGGGGGAGCAGTACTTC
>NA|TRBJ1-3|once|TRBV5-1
CASSDRGNTIYF
TGCGCCAGCAGCGACAGAGGAAACACCATATATTTT
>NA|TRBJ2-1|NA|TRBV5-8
CASRSTGTGLGGYNEQFF
TGTGCCAGCAGGTCCACCGGGACAGGTCTCGGGGGGTACAATGAGCAGTTCTTC
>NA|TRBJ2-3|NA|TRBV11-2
CASSFRGGGFRSTDTQYF
TGTGCCAGCAGCTTTCGTGGAGGCGGGTTCCGAAGCACAGATACGCAGTATTTT
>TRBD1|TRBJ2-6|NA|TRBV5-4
CASSGGQGALGANVLTF
TGTGCCAGCAGTGGGGGACAGGGGGCGCTTGGGGCCAACGTCCTGACTTTC
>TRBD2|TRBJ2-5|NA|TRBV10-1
CASSESGGETQYF
TGCGCCAGCAGTGAGAGCGGGGGAGAGACCCAGTACTTC
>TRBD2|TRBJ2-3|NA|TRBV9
CASSVGSSGYTDTQYF
TGTGCCAGCAGCGTAGGATCTAGCGGGTACACAGATACGCAGTATTTT
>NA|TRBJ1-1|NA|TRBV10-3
CAISESAQAAFF
TGTGCCATCAGTGAGTCGGCTCAGGCCGCTTTCTTT
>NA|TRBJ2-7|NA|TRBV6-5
CASSYSTAYEQYF
TGTGCCAGCAGTTACTCCACAGCCTACGAGCAGTACTTC
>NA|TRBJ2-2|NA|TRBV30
CAWSVPNRANTGELFF
TGTGCCTGGAGTGTACCCAACAGGGCGAACACCGGGGAGCTGTTTTTT
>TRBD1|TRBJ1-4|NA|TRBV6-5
CASSSGDRGRGEKLFF
TGTGCCAGCAGTTCCGGGGACAGGGGTCGGGGTGAAAAACTGTTTTTT
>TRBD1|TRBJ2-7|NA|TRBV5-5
CASSQGQRSSYEQYF
TGTGCCAGCAGCCAGGGACAGAGGAGCTCCTACGAGCAGTACTTC
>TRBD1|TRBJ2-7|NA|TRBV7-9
CASSSGTGVYEQYF
TGTGCCAGCAGCTCCGGGACAGGGGTGTACGAGCAGTACTTC
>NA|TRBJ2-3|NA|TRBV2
CASSSRTDTQYF
TGTGCCAGCAGTTCCAGAACAGATACGCAGTATTTT
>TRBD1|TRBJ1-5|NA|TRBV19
CASSKPFRDRGHQPQHF
TGTGCCAGTAGTAAACCCTTCCGGGACAGGGGCCATCAGCCCCAGCATTTT
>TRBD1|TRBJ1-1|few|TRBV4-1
CASSPIGTGLFTEAFF
TGCGCCAGCAGCCCGATCGGGACAGGGTTGTTCACTGAAGCTTTCTTT
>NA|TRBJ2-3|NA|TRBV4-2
CASSPGLNTDTQYF
TGTGCCAGCAGCCCGGGACTGAACACAGATACGCAGTATTTT
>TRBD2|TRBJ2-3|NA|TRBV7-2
CASSPGTSGGLWTQYF
TGTGCCAGCAGCCCGGGGACTAGCGGGGGATTGTGGACGCAGTATTTT
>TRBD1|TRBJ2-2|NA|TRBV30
CAGSGTGGPGELFF
TGTGCCGGGTCGGGGACAGGGGGCCCCGGGGAGCTGTTTTTT
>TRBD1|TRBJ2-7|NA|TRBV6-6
CASSYSGQMSEQYF
TGTGCCAGCAGTTACTCGGGACAGATGTCCGAGCAGTACTTC
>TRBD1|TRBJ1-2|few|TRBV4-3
CASSPYRGLLAGYTF
TGCGCCAGCAGCCCCTACAGGGGCTTGTTGGCTGGCTACACCTTC
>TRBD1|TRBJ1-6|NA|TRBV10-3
CAISLKTGDNSPLHF
TGTGCCATCAGTTTAAAGACAGGGGACAATTCACCCCTCCACTTT
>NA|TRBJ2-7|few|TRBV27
CASARGYEQYF
TGTGCCAGCGCCAGAGGCTACGAGCAGTACTTC